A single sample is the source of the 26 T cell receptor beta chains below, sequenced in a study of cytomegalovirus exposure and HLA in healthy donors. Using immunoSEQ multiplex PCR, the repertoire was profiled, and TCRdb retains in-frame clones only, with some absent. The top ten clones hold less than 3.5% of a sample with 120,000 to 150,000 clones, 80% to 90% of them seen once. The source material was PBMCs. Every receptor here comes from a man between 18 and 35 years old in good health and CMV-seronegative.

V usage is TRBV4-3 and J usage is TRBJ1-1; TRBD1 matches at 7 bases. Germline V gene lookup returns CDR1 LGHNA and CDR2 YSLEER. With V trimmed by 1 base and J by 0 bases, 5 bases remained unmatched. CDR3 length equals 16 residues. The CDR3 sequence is CASSQALDRMNTEAFF. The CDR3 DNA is TGCGCCAGCAGCCAAGCCCTGGACAGGATGAACACTGAAGCTTTCTTT.

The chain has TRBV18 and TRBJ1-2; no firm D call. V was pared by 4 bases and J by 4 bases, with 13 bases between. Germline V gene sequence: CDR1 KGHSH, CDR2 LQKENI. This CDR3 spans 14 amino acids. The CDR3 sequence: CASSQSDRGYGYTF. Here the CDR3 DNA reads TGTGCCAGCTCACAATCAGACCGGGGCTATGGCTACACCTTC. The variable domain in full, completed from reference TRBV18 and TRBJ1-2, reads NAGVMQNPRHLVRRRGQEARLRCSPMKGHSHVYWYRQLPEEGLKFMVYLQKENIIDESGMPKERFSAEFPKEGPSILRIQQVVRGDSAAYFCASSQSDRGYGYTFGSGTRLTVV.

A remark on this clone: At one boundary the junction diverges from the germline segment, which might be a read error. CDR3 nucleotide sequence: TGTGCTAGTGGTTTGACTCAGAGGGGACAGGTAGATTTT. It translates to CASGLTQRGQVDF. The genes are TRBV12-5 and TRBJ2-3; 8 bases are a match to TRBD1. Looked up from germline, CDR1 is LGHNT and CDR2 is FRNRAP. The CDR3 runs 13 residues.

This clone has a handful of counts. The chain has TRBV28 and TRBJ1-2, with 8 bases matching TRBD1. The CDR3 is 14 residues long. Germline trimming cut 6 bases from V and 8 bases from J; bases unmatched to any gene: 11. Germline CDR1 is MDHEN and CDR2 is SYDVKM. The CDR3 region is CASSLSGQGGGYTF. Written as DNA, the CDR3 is TGTGCCAGCAGCCTCTCTGGACAGGGTGGCGGCTACACCTTC.

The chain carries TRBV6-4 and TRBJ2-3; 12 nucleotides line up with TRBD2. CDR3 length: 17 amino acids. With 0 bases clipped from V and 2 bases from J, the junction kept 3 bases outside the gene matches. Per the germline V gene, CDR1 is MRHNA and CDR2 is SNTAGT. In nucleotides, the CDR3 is TGTGCCAGCAGTGACTCTACTAGCGGGGGGCCCACAGATACGCAGTATTTT. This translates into CASSDSTSGGPTDTQYF.

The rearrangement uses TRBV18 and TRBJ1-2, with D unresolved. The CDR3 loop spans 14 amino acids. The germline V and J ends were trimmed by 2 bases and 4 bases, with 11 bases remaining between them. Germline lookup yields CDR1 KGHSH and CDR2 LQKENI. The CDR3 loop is CASSPSPTLYGYTF. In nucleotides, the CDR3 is TGTGCCAGCTCACCAAGTCCGACTCTCTATGGCTACACCTTC.

Here the CDR3 DNA reads TGTGCCAGCAGCTTGTCCAGGGCGGGAAATGCTCTTAACTATGGCTACACCTTC. This translates into CASSLSRAGNALNYGYTF. The rearrangement joins TRBV5-6 to TRBJ1-2, with a tentative D call TRBD1 (5 bases). Germline CDR1 reads SGHDT; CDR2 reads YYEEEE. CDR3 length: 18 amino acids. Trimming pared 1 base from V and 1 base from J, leaving 20 bases between.

The CDR3 reads CASSSQGNYGYTF. The CDR3, as DNA: TGTGCCAGCAGCTCACAGGGGAACTATGGCTACACCTTC. The chain carries TRBV5-6 and TRBJ1-2; 7 nucleotides match TRBD1. CDR1 and CDR2 (germline): SGHDT, YYEEEE. V dropped 3 bases and J dropped 2; count of bases not matched to a gene: 1. This CDR3 is 13 amino acids long.

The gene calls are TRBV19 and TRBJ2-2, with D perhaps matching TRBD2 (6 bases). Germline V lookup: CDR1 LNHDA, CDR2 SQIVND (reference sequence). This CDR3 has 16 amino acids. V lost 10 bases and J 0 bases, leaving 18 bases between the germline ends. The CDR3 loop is CATKAYLASNTGELFF. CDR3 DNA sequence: TGTGCCACCAAGGCCTATCTAGCGTCGAACACCGGGGAGCTGTTTTTT. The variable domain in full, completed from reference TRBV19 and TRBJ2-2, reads DGGITQSPKYLFRKEGQNVTLSCEQNLNHDAMYWYRQDPGQGLRLIYYSQIVNDFQKGDIAEGYSVSREKKESFPLTVTSAQKNPTAFYLCATKAYLASNTGELFFGEGSRLTVL.

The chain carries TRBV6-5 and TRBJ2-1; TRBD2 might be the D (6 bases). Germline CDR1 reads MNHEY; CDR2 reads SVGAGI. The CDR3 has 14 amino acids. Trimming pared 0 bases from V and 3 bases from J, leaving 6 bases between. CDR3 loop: CASSYSTSYNEQFF. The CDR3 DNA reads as TGTGCCAGCAGTTACTCGACTAGCTACAATGAGCAGTTCTTC.

The CDR3 here is CASSPVGRGETQYF. CDR3 bases: TGTGCCAGCAGCCCGGTGGGGAGGGGGGAGACCCAGTACTTC. The chain recombines TRBV5-4 with TRBJ2-5; perhaps TRBD2 as D (7 bases). Trimming left V 4 bases short and J 5 bases short, with 15 bases between. The CDR3 covers 14 residues. Germline CDR1 and CDR2: SGHNT and YYREEE (reference sequence).

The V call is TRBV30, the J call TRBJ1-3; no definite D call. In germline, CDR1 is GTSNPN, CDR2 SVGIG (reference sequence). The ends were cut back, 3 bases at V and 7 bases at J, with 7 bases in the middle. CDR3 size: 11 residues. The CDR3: CAWSPQNTIYF. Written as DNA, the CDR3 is TGTGCCTGGAGCCCTCAGAACACCATATATTTT.

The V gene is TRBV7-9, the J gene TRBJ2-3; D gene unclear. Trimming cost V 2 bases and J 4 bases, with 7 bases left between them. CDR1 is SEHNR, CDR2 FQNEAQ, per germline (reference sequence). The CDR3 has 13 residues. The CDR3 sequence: CASSLMSADTQYF. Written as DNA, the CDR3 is TGTGCCAGCAGCTTAATGTCCGCAGATACGCAGTATTTT. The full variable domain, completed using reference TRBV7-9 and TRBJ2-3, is DTGVSQNPRHKITKRGQNVTFRCDPISEHNRLYWYRQTLGQGPEFLTYFQNEAQLEKSRLLSDRFSAERPKGSFSTLEIQRTEQGDSAMYLCASSLMSADTQYFGPGTRLTVL.

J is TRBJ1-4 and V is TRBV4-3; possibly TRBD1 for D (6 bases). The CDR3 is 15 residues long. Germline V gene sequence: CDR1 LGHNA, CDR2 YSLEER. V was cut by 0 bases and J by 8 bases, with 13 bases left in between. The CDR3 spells CASSQDSGAREKLFF. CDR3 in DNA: TGCGCCAGCAGCCAAGATTCAGGGGCGAGAGAAAAACTGTTTTTT.

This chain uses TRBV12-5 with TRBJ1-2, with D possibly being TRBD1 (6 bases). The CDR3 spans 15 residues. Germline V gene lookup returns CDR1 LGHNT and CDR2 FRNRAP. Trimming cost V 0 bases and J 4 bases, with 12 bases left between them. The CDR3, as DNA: TGTGCTAGTGGTTTGGTGTGGGGGCACCGCTATGGCTACACCTTC. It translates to CASGLVWGHRYGYTF.

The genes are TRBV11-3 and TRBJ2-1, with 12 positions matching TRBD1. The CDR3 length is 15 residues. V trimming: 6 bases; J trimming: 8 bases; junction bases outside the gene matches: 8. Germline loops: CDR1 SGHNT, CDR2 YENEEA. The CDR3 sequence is CASREGTGGKDEQFF. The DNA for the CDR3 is TGTGCCAGCAGGGAGGGGACAGGGGGCAAGGATGAGCAGTTCTTC.

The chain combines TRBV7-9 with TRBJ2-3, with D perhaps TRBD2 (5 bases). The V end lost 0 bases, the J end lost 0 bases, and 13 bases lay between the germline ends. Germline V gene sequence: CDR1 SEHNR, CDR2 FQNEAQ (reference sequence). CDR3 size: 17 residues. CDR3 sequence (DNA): TGTGCCAGCAGCTTAGCGCGGACTCTAGGTAGCACAGATACGCAGTATTTT. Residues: CASSLARTLGSTDTQYF.

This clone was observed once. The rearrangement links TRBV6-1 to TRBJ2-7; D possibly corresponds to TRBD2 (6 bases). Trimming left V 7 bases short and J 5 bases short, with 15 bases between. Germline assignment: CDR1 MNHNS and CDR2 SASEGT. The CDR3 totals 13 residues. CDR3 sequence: CASKVPGRHEQYF. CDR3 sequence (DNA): TGTGCCAGCAAGGTCCCGGGGAGGCACGAGCAGTACTTC.

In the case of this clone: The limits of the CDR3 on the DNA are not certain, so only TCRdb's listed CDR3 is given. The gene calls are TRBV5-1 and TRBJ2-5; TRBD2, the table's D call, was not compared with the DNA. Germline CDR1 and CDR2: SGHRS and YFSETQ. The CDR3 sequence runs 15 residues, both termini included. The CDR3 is CASSSSAGGRETQYF.

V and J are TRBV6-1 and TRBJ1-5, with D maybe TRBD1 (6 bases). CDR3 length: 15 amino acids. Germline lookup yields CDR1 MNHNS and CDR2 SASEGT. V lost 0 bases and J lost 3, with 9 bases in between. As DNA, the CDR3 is TGTGCCAGCAGTGAAGCACAGGGCTTCAATCAGCCCCAGCATTTT. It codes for CASSEAQGFNQPQHF.

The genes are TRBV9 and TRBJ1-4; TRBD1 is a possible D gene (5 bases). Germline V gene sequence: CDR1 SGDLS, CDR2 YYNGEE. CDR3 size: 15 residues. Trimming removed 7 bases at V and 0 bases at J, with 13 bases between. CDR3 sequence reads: CASGQGSATNEKLFF. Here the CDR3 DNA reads TGTGCCAGCGGCCAGGGCTCCGCAACTAATGAAAAACTGTTTTTT.

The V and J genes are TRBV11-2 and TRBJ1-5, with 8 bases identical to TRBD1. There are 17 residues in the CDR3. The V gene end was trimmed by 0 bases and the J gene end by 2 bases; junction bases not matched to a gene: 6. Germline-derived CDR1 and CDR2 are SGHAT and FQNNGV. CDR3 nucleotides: TGTGCCAGCAGCTTAGATAGGTTACAGGGGGGCAATCAGCCCCAGCATTTT. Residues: CASSLDRLQGGNQPQHF.

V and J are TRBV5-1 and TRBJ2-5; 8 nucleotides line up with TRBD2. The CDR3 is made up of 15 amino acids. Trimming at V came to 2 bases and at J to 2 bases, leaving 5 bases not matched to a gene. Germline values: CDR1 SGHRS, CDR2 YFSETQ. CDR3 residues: CASSFRGTRQETQYF. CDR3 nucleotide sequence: TGCGCCAGCAGCTTCCGGGGGACTAGACAAGAGACCCAGTACTTC.

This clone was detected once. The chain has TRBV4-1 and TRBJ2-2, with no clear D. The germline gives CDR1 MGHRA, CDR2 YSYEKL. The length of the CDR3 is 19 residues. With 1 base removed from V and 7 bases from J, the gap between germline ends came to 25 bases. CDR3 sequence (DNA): TGCGCCAGCAGCCAAGCCGCGGTTCTAGAGAGGCAGAGAGACGGGGAGCTGTTTTTT. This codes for CASSQAAVLERQRDGELFF.

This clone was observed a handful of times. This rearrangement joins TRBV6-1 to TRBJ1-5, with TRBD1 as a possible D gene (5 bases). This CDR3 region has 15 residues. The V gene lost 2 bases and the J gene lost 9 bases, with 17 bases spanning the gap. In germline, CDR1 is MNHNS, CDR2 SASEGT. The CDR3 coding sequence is TGTGCCAGCAGTGAACCGGGCGGGGGGGGACGGCCCCAGCATTTT. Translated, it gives CASSEPGGGGRPQHF.

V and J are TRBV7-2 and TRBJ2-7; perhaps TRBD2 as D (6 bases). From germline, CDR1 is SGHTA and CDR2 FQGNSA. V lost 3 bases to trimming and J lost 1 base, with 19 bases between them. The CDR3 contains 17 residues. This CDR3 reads CASSFLPGRLGSYEQYF. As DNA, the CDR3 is TGTGCCAGCAGCTTCCTGCCCGGTAGACTAGGGTCCTACGAGCAGTACTTC.